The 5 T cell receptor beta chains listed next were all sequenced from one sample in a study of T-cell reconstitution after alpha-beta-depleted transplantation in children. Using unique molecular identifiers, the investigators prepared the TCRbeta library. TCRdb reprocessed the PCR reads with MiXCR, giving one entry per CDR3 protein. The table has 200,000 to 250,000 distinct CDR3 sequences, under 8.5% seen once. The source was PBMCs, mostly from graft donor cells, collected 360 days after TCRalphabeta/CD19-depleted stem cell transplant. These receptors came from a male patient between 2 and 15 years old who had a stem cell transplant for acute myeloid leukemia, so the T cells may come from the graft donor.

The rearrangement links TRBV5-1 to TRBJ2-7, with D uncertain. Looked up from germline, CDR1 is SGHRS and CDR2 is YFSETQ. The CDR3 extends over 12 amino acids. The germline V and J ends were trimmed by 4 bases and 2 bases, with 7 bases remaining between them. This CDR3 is CASSVSAYEQYF. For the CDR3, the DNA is TGCGCCAGCAGCGTGAGCGCCTACGAGCAGTACTTC.

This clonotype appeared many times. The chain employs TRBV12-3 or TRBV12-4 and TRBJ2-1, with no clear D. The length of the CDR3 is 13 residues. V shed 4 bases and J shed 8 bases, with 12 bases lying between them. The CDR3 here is CASSYVWADEQFF. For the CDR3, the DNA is TGTGCCAGCAGTTATGTTTGGGCGGATGAGCAGTTCTTC.

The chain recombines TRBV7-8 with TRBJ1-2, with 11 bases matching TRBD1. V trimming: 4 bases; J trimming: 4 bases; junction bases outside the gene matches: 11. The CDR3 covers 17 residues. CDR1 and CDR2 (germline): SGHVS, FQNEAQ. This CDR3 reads CASSSRFGTGGFYGYTF. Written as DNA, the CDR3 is TGTGCCAGCAGCTCAAGATTTGGGACAGGGGGATTCTATGGCTACACCTTC.

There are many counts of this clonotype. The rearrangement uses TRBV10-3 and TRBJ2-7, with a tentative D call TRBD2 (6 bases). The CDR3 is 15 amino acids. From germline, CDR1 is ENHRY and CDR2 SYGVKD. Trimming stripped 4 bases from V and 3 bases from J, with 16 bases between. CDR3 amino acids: CAISGTRETIYEQYF. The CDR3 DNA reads TGTGCCATCAGTGGGACCCGGGAGACAATCTACGAGCAGTACTTC.

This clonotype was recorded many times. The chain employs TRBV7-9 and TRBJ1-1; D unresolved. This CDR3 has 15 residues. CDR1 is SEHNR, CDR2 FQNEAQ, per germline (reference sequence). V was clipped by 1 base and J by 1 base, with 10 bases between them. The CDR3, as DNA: TGTGCCAGCAGCTTAGATAGGGAACGGAACACTGAAGCTTTCTTT. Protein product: CASSLDRERNTEAFF.